By share, the clone carrying this T cell receptor (beta chain) ranks as medium-sized. This record comes from a study of long-term antiretroviral therapy in people with HIV. They ran version v3.0 of the immunoSEQ assay at survey level. Sequenced by immunoSEQ multiplex PCR; TCRdb stores in-frame clones only, minus some. The repertoire holds about 22,000 clones, with approximately 84% as singletons. V lost 2 bases to trimming and J lost 8 bases, with 9 bases between them. The germline V gene has CDR1 SGHDN and CDR2 FVKESK. The CDR3 loop spans 13 amino acids. Source: unsorted PBMCs, taken approximately 5.7 years after starting antiretroviral therapy. The clonotype was recovered from a man under 40 with HIV. This chain joins TRBV14 and TRBJ1-4; D unclear. The CDR3 is CASSQSGGEKLFF. CDR3 DNA sequence: TGTGCCAGCAGCCAATCGGGAGGGGAAAAACTGTTTTTT.